This T cell receptor beta chain was sequenced during a study of shared clonotypes between healthy human individuals. Whole-study findings and limits: Few donors limited the genetic and exposure-history diversity represented.

The table came from immunoSEQ multiplex PCR; TCRdb's copy has only in-frame clones and leaves some out. The sample carries 2 million to 3 million clones, roughly 93% recorded once. The donors, healthy adults who were HIV-negative, had experienced no recent acute infections or vaccinations. Comment on this clone: The antigen is undetermined.

The source of this sequence is a man aged 18 to 29 in good health. Some clones in this sample may be carry-over from other donors' samples. Sample: naive CD4+ T cells from PBMCs. The sample's subset: CD45RA+ positively selected.

The CDR3, as DNA: TGTGCCAGCACGAGCGGGAGGGACAATGAGCAGTTCTTC. Translating gives CASTSGRDNEQFF. V gene TRBV2 combines with J gene TRBJ2-1; 10 bases are a match to TRBD2. Trimming at V came to 7 bases and at J to 5 bases, leaving 2 bases not matched to a gene. This CDR3 spans 13 amino acids. Germline loops: CDR1 SNHLY, CDR2 FYNNEI.